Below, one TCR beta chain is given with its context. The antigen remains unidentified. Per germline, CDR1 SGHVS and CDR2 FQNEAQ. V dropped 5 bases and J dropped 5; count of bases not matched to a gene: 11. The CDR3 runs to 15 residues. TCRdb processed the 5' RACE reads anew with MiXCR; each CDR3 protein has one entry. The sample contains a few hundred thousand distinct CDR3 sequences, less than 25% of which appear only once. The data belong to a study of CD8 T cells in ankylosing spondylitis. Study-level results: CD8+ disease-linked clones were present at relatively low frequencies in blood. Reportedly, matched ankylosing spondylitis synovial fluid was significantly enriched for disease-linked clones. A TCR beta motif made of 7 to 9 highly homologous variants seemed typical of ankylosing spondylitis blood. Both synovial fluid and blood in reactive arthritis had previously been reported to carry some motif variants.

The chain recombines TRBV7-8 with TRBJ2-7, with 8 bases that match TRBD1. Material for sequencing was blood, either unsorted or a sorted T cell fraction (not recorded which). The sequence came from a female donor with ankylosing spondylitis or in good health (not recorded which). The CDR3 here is CASSPRGTGFNEQYF. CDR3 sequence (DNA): TGTGCCAGCAGCCCACGCGGGACAGGATTTAACGAGCAGTACTTC.